This T cell receptor (beta chain) was obtained from a study of blood T cell repertoires in COVID-19. Study at large: Collection of acute and convalescent COVID-19 samples took place in the United States, Italy and Spain.

Methods used by the authors: From reference gene primer amplification, estimates of nucleated cell counts were derived. Sequenced by immunoSEQ multiplex PCR; TCRdb stores in-frame clones only, minus some. The V and J calls and clone size come from that table; D and trimming were worked out from the DNA. Of around 13,000 clones listed, about 83% were seen once; the top ten hold approximately 25%. This clone was counted once. Germline CDR1 is KGHDR and CDR2 is SFDVKD. CDR3 length: 17 amino acids. The germline V and J ends were trimmed by 4 bases and 5 bases, with 22 bases remaining between them. Sequenced material: peripheral blood. The J gene is TRBJ2-5, the V gene TRBV24-1; the D gene is possibly TRBD2 (7 bases). The receptor was derived from a man in his forties with active or convalescent COVID-19. CDR3 protein: CATSDSGGGGRPETQYF. CDR3 in DNA: TGTGCCACCAGTGACTCCGGAGGGGGGGGGCGCCCGGAGACCCAGTACTTC.